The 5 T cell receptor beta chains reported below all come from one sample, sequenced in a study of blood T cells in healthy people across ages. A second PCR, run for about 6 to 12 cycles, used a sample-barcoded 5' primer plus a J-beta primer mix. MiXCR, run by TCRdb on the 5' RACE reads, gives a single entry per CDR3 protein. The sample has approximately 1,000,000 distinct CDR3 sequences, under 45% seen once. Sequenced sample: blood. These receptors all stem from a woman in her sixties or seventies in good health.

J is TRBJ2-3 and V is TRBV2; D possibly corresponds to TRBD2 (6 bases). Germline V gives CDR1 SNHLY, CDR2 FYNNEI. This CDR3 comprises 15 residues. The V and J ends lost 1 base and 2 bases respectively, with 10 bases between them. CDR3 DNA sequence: TGTGCCAGCAGTGAAGTGGGGACTTACACAGATACGCAGTATTTT. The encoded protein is CASSEVGTYTDTQYF.

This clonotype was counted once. The CDR3 loop is CASSWGTGPSYEQYF. As DNA, the CDR3 is TGTGCCAGCAGCTGGGGTACAGGTCCCTCCTACGAGCAGTACTTC. The J gene is TRBJ2-7, the V gene TRBV7-2, with D tentatively TRBD1 (5 bases). CDR1 and CDR2 (germline): SGHTA, FQGNSA. This CDR3 is 15 amino acids long. Trimming pared 4 bases from V and 0 bases from J, leaving 13 bases between.

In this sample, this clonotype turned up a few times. The CDR3 DNA sequence: TGCGCCAGCAGCTTGGGTAGCGGGATGGACGAGCAGTACTTC. Translated: CASSLGSGMDEQYF. The J gene is TRBJ2-7, the V gene TRBV5-1; 8 nucleotides line up with TRBD2. The V and J ends lost 0 bases and 5 bases, in that order; junction bases with no gene match: 4. Germline V CDR1 and CDR2: SGHRS, YFSETQ. This CDR3 has 14 residues.

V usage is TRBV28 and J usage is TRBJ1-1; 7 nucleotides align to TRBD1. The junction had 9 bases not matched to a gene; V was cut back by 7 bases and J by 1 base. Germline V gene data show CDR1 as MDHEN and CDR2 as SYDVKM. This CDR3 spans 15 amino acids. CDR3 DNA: TGTGCCAGCATCCCCTCGAGGGGGCAGAACACTGAAGCTTTCTTT. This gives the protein CASIPSRGQNTEAFF.

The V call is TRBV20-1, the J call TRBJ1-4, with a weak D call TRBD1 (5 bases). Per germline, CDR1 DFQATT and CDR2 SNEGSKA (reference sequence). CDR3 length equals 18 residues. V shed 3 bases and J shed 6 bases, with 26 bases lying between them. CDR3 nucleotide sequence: TGCAGTGCTAGCTCGCCGGGGACTCCTGTTAGCGGGGATGAAAAACTGTTTTTT. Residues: CSASSPGTPVSGDEKLFF.